The 16 T cell receptor beta chains presented below share a single source sample, sequenced in a study of cytomegalovirus exposure and HLA in healthy donors. The PCR was carried out with 60 Vbeta primers and 13 Jbeta primers. Libraries were prepared by immunoSEQ multiplex PCR; TCRdb keeps only in-frame clonotypes and omits some of them. This table holds some 150,000 clones, approximately 79% found once. Sequencing was performed on PBMCs. The source of these receptors is a man aged 35 to 55 in good health and CMV-seronegative.

V is TRBV6-5 and J is TRBJ1-5; 8 bases map to TRBD1. There are 15 residues in the CDR3. Germline V gene lookup returns CDR1 MNHEY and CDR2 SVGAGI. The ends lost 5 bases at V and 6 bases at J; junction bases unmatched: 9. The DNA of the CDR3 is TGTGCCAGCAGTCTGTGGGCAGGGGGCGGTCAGCCCCAGCATTTT. Residues: CASSLWAGGGQPQHF.

The chain combines TRBV7-2 with TRBJ2-5; no clear D gene. Germline-derived CDR1 and CDR2 are SGHTA and FQGNSA. The V gene lost 5 bases and the J gene lost 4 bases, with 11 bases spanning the gap. The CDR3 extends over 13 amino acids. For the CDR3, the DNA is TGTGCCAGCAGCCATCTAGTAGGAGAGACCCAGTACTTC. This sequence encodes CASSHLVGETQYF. Drawing the rest from reference TRBV7-2 and TRBJ2-5, the complete variable domain is GAGVSQSPSNKVTEKGKDVELRCDPISGHTALYWYRQSLGQGLEFLIYFQGNSAPDKSGLPSDRFSAERTGGSVSTLTIQRTQQEDSAVYLCASSHLVGETQYFGPGTRLLVL.

Only one count was recorded for this clone. The chain links TRBV7-3 to TRBJ2-5; TRBD2 matches at 8 bases. CDR1 SGHTA and CDR2 FQGTGA come from the germline V gene. The CDR3 loop spans 17 amino acids. Trimming at V came to 0 bases and at J to 5 bases, leaving 11 bases not matched to a gene. The DNA of the CDR3 is TGTGCCAGCAGCTTAACCCCAATAGCGGGGCTGGGGGAGACCCAGTACTTC. This sequence encodes CASSLTPIAGLGETQYF.

This clone was seen only a few times. This chain connects TRBV7-2 to TRBJ1-2, with D uncertain. V was trimmed by 1 base and J by 7 bases, leaving 13 bases between them. Germline V gene data show CDR1 as SGHTA and CDR2 as FQGNSA. This CDR3 contains 14 residues. The CDR3 nucleotides are TGTGCCAGCAGCTTAGGAACGGAGGGCTCTGGCTACACCTTC. It yields the protein CASSLGTEGSGYTF.

The gene calls are TRBV4-1 and TRBJ2-7, with 10 bases lining up with TRBD1. CDR1 MGHRA and CDR2 YSYEKL come from the germline V gene. CDR3 size: 15 residues. V shed 2 bases and J 4 bases; nucleotides not matched to a gene: 5. In DNA, the CDR3 is TGCGCCAGCAGCCAACTACCGGGACAGGGGTACGAGCAGTACTTC. It encodes CASSQLPGQGYEQYF.

This clone was detected a few times. V usage is TRBV4-1 and J usage is TRBJ1-2, with 10 bases identical to TRBD1. CDR3 size: 16 residues. The germline gives CDR1 MGHRA, CDR2 YSYEKL. J lost 5 bases, V lost 2 bases, and 8 bases had no gene match. The CDR3 sequence: CASSQTIRTGGYGYTF. CDR3 coding DNA: TGCGCCAGCAGCCAAACTATCAGGACAGGGGGGTATGGCTACACCTTC.

The CDR3 here is CASSDSGGVPTGELFF. The CDR3 nucleotides read TGTGCCAGCAGTGACAGCGGGGGGGTCCCCACCGGGGAGCTGTTTTTT. This rearrangement joins TRBV6-4 to TRBJ2-2, with 10 bases lining up with TRBD2. J was trimmed by 4 bases and V by 2 bases; bases with no gene match: 4. The CDR3 is made up of 16 amino acids. Germline V CDR1 and CDR2: MRHNA, SNTAGT.

The chain employs TRBV29-1 and TRBJ1-2, with D uncertain. The germline CDR1 and CDR2 sequences are SQVTM and ANQGSEA. Trimming removed 0 bases from V and 4 bases from J, with 12 bases in between. The CDR3 spans 14 residues. CDR3 nucleotides: TGCAGCGTTGAAGATAACTCCCGAACCTATGGCTACACCTTC. Its protein product is CSVEDNSRTYGYTF.

The sample holds a few counts of this clone. The J gene is TRBJ2-7, the V gene TRBV29-1, with 9 bases lining up with TRBD1. CDR1 and CDR2 from the germline V gene are SQVTM and ANQGSEA. This CDR3 has 12 amino acids. Germline trimming cut 7 bases from V and 7 bases from J; bases unmatched to any gene: 8. The CDR3 DNA reads TGCAGCGCCGGGACAGGGTCTGAAGAGCAGTACTTC. As protein: CSAGTGSEEQYF.

The chain combines TRBV6-5 with TRBJ2-7, with TRBD1 matching over 7 bases. The CDR3 runs 16 residues. The germline V gene encodes CDR1 MNHEY and CDR2 SVGAGI. V was clipped by 4 bases and J by 6 bases; unmatched bases: 15. CDR3 amino acids: CASSFGSGTVSFEQYF. The CDR3 region has the DNA TGTGCCAGCAGTTTCGGGTCCGGGACAGTATCGTTCGAGCAGTACTTC.

The genes are TRBV4-1 and TRBJ2-5; weak D call: TRBD2 (5 bases). CDR1 is MGHRA and CDR2 is YSYEKL in the germline V gene. This CDR3 comprises 14 residues. Trimming stripped 0 bases from V and 5 bases from J, with 10 bases between. CDR3 sequence reads: CASSQDGVRETQYF. The CDR3 DNA reads TGCGCCAGCAGCCAAGACGGGGTCCGGGAGACCCAGTACTTC.

The chain couples TRBV6-5 to TRBJ1-2; D is possibly TRBD1 (5 bases). Germline V gives CDR1 MNHEY, CDR2 SVGAGI. The CDR3 runs 14 residues. V shed 0 bases and J shed 4 bases, with 9 bases lying between them. CDR3 residues: CASSYSRVGYGYTF. The CDR3 DNA reads as TGTGCCAGCAGTTACTCCAGGGTAGGCTATGGCTACACCTTC.

The chain uses TRBV20-1 and TRBJ1-2; maybe TRBD1 (6 bases). V lost 5 bases and J lost 8, with 12 bases in between. Germline V gives CDR1 DFQATT, CDR2 SNEGSKA (reference sequence). CDR3 length: 11 residues. The CDR3 region is CSAAGGGGYTF. The CDR3 nucleotides are TGCAGTGCTGCGGGAGGGGGGGGCTACACCTTC.

The V gene is TRBV7-2, the J gene TRBJ1-1, with unresolved D. The CDR3 runs 14 residues. Germline lookup yields CDR1 SGHTA and CDR2 FQGNSA. V was clipped by 3 bases and J by 3 bases, with 11 bases between them. CDR3 region: CASSFVPGYTEAFF. The CDR3 DNA is TGTGCCAGCAGCTTCGTCCCGGGGTACACTGAAGCTTTCTTT. Together with reference TRBV7-2 and TRBJ1-1, the CDR3 gives the full variable domain: GAGVSQSPSNKVTEKGKDVELRCDPISGHTALYWYRQSLGQGLEFLIYFQGNSAPDKSGLPSDRFSAERTGGSVSTLTIQRTQQEDSAVYLCASSFVPGYTEAFFGQGTRLTVV.

This chain joins TRBV4-3 and TRBJ2-2; 7 nucleotides match TRBD1. The trim removed 0 bases at V and 2 bases at J, leaving 6 bases unmatched. The germline V gene encodes CDR1 LGHNA and CDR2 YSLEER. CDR3 length equals 17 residues. The DNA of the CDR3 is TGCGCCAGCAGCCAAGAGGTGGGACAGCAAAACACCGGGGAGCTGTTTTTT. It translates to CASSQEVGQQNTGELFF.

This clone was seen a single time. The chain carries TRBV29-1 and TRBJ2-2; 7 nucleotides line up with TRBD1. Per the germline V gene, CDR1 is SQVTM and CDR2 is ANQGSEA. J lost 6 bases, V lost 8 bases, and 3 bases had no gene match. CDR3 length: 11 amino acids. CDR3: CSYDRAGELFF. CDR3 coding DNA: TGCAGCTACGACAGGGCCGGGGAGCTGTTTTTT.